This record looks at one T cell receptor beta chain sequence and its context. Its antigen is as yet unknown. This sample is drawn from a study of cytomegalovirus exposure and HLA in healthy donors. Study results and caveats: In a later analysis, HLA-associated TCR beta chains were more clonally expanded than equally common others. With further analysis later on, most CMV-associated TCR beta chains appeared HLA-restricted.

Primers for the PCR totalled 60 Vbeta and 13 Jbeta. Produced via immunoSEQ multiplex PCR; TCRdb's table is partial and in-frame only. This sample has roughly 150,000 clones, with around 82% found just once. J was trimmed by 7 bases and V by 7 bases; bases with no gene match: 11. The germline V gene has CDR1 SGHRS and CDR2 YFSETQ. CDR3 size: 14 residues. The chain recombines TRBV5-1 with TRBJ2-1; 7 positions match TRBD1. The sequencing sample was made of PBMCs. The source of this sequence is a woman aged 45 to 65 in good health and CMV-seropositive. This chain's CDR3 is CASGPWDSNNEQFF. In DNA form, the CDR3 reads TGCGCCAGCGGACCCTGGGACAGCAATAATGAGCAGTTCTTC.